The next 27 T cell receptor beta chains were all read from a single sample in a study of blood T cell repertoires in COVID-19. The data were produced by immunoSEQ multiplex PCR, yet TCRdb's version contains in-frame clones alone and is incomplete. The sample holds about 250,000 clones; around nine tenths are singletons and the top ten take more than 0.75%. The sequenced sample was peripheral blood. These receptors were collected from a man aged 30-40 years with acute or convalescent COVID-19.

This clone was detected only once. V and J are TRBV4-2 and TRBJ1-1; D unclear. V lost 0 bases, J lost 0 bases, and 17 bases lay in between. The CDR3 consists of 18 residues. From germline, CDR1 is LGHNA and CDR2 YNFKEQ. The CDR3 is CASSQDEPSKTMNTEAFF. In DNA form, the CDR3 reads TGTGCCAGCAGCCAAGATGAGCCGTCAAAAACCATGAACACTGAAGCTTTCTTT.

The rearrangement joins TRBV29-1 to TRBJ2-2; D uncertain. CDR3 length: 12 amino acids. Germline loops: CDR1 SQVTM, CDR2 ANQGSEA. V was trimmed by 4 bases and J by 3 bases, leaving 6 bases between them. The CDR3 nucleotides read TGCAGCGTTGCCTCAGACACCGGGGAGCTGTTTTTT. Translated: CSVASDTGELFF.

The rearrangement uses TRBV5-1 and TRBJ1-6; 7 bases map to TRBD1. CDR3 length: 15 amino acids. V shed 0 bases and J 8 bases; nucleotides not matched to a gene: 5. Germline V gives CDR1 SGHRS, CDR2 YFSETQ. CDR3 loop: CASSLARDSYSPLHF. CDR3 nucleotides: TGCGCCAGCAGCTTGGCTAGGGACAGTTATTCACCCCTCCACTTT.

The chain couples TRBV5-6 to TRBJ1-2; TRBD1 matches 7 bases. Per germline, CDR1 SGHDT and CDR2 YYEEEE. Germline trimming cut 3 bases from V and 6 bases from J; bases unmatched to any gene: 5. This CDR3 is built from 13 residues. CDR3 amino acids: CASSSTGMDGYTF. The CDR3 DNA reads as TGTGCCAGCAGCTCGACAGGGATGGATGGCTACACCTTC.

CDR3 in DNA: TGTGCCAGCAGTGGGGCCTGGGACAGGGGGACTAACTATGGCTACACCTTC. Protein: CASSGAWDRGTNYGYTF. The V and J genes are TRBV28 and TRBJ1-2, with 11 bases that match TRBD1. CDR1 and CDR2 (germline): MDHEN, SYDVKM. The CDR3 has 17 residues. The V and J ends lost 5 bases and 0 bases, in that order; junction bases with no gene match: 8.

V is TRBV9 and J is TRBJ2-3; 10 bases fit TRBD2. The CDR3 loop spans 16 amino acids. V lost 4 bases, J lost 1 base, and 6 bases stayed unmatched. Germline V gene sequence: CDR1 SGDLS, CDR2 YYNGEE. CDR3 sequence reads: CASSSIAGGGTDTQYF. CDR3 nucleotides: TGTGCCAGCAGCTCAATAGCGGGAGGTGGCACAGATACGCAGTATTTT.

This chain joins TRBV14 and TRBJ2-1; the match to TRBD1 covers 7 bases. The germline gives CDR1 SGHDN, CDR2 FVKESK. This CDR3 has 20 amino acids. Trimming took 2 bases from V and 0 from J; bases not matched to a gene: 16. The CDR3 DNA follows: TGTGCCAGCAGCCAACCCAGGGGGTTAGGGGCGTCGAGCTCCTACAATGAGCAGTTCTTC. Its protein product is CASSQPRGLGASSSYNEQFF.

The gene calls are TRBV27 and TRBJ1-5, with 7 bases fitting TRBD1. This CDR3 region has 14 residues. The germline gives CDR1 MNHEY, CDR2 SMNVEV (reference sequence). V lost 6 bases, J lost 2 bases, and 4 bases stayed unmatched. CDR3 residues: CASRGGTGNQPQHF. CDR3 DNA sequence: TGTGCCAGCAGGGGCGGGACAGGCAATCAGCCCCAGCATTTT.

The chain employs TRBV19 and TRBJ2-1; weak D call: TRBD1 (6 bases). The germline V gene encodes CDR1 LNHDA and CDR2 SQIVND (reference sequence). The CDR3 consists of 14 residues. Trimming took off 3 bases at V and 10 bases at J, with 16 bases between the two ends. CDR3 nucleotides: TGTGCCAGTAGTATTACCCCGACAGGATTGGAGCAGTTCTTC. Protein product: CASSITPTGLEQFF.

V and J are TRBV5-1 and TRBJ1-1; tentative D call: TRBD1 (5 bases). The CDR3 extends over 13 amino acids. The V gene lost 4 bases and the J gene lost 7 bases, with 14 bases spanning the gap. CDR1 is SGHRS, CDR2 YFSETQ, per germline. In DNA form, the CDR3 reads TGCGCCAGCAGCCCGGAACAGGACCTTGAAGCTTTCTTT. Translation: CASSPEQDLEAFF.

The DNA for the CDR3 is TGCAGCGCTGGCTATAGCAATCAGCCCCAGCATTTT. Its translation is CSAGYSNQPQHF. The chain carries TRBV29-1 and TRBJ1-5; D ambiguous. Looked up from germline, CDR1 is SQVTM and CDR2 is ANQGSEA. The length of the CDR3 is 12 residues. Between the trimmed V and J ends, which lost 7 bases and 0 bases, there was a span of 7 bases.

This sequence joins TRBV30 and TRBJ1-1; no reliable D call. There are 12 residues in the CDR3. The germline CDR1 and CDR2 sequences are GTSNPN and SVGIG (reference sequence). Between the trimmed V and J ends, which lost 0 bases and 7 bases, there was a span of 9 bases. The CDR3 here is CAWSVSRVEAFF. As DNA, the CDR3 is TGTGCCTGGAGTGTATCGAGAGTTGAAGCTTTCTTT.

A few counts support this clone. The CDR3: CASSYGGTSNEQFF. CDR3 in DNA: TGTGCCAGCAGCTACGGCGGGACTTCGAATGAGCAGTTCTTC. V usage is TRBV28 and J usage is TRBJ2-1, with D possibly TRBD2 on 6 matching bases. The CDR3 has 14 amino acids. The V end was cut by 6 bases, the J end by 7 bases, with 16 bases between. The germline gives CDR1 MDHEN, CDR2 SYDVKM.

The chain couples TRBV19 to TRBJ1-5; D is unclear. The CDR3 sequence is 15 residues long. CDR1 is LNHDA, CDR2 SQIVND, per germline (reference sequence). Between the trimmed V and J ends, which lost 8 bases and 3 bases, there was a span of 17 bases. The DNA of the CDR3 is TGTGCCAGTGTTTCGCTGGTCAGGAACAATCAGCCCCAGCATTTT. This codes for CASVSLVRNNQPQHF.

A note on this clone: This specimen includes other DNA sequences encoding the same CDR3. The chain joins TRBV19 to TRBJ1-5; D perhaps matches TRBD1 (6 bases). From germline, CDR1 is LNHDA and CDR2 SQIVND (reference sequence). The CDR3 is 15 amino acids. Trimming pared 5 bases from V and 1 base from J, leaving 12 bases between. The CDR3 is CASSPPGTSNQPQHF. For the CDR3, the DNA is TGTGCCAGTAGTCCGCCGGGGACAAGCAATCAGCCCCAGCATTTT. The variable domain in full, completed from reference TRBV19 and TRBJ1-5, reads DGGITQSPKYLFRKEGQNVTLSCEQNLNHDAMYWYRQDPGQGLRLIYYSQIVNDFQKGDIAEGYSVSREKKESFPLTVTSAQKNPTAFYLCASSPPGTSNQPQHFGDGTRLSIL.

This clone was observed a single time. V usage is TRBV11-1 and J usage is TRBJ1-6; D not certain. The CDR3 has 14 residues. CDR1 is SGHAT, CDR2 FQDESV, per germline (reference sequence). V gave up 5 bases and J gave up 10 bases, with 15 bases separating them. For the CDR3, the DNA is TGTGCCAGCAGCCTCCAGGCCCCCCGGTCACCCCTCCACTTT. Residues: CASSLQAPRSPLHF.

In its sample, this clone was seen once. V gene TRBV10-3 combines with J gene TRBJ1-6; tentative D call: TRBD1 (6 bases). V was cut by 7 bases and J by 5 bases, with 15 bases left in between. There are 15 residues in the CDR3. The germline V gene has CDR1 ENHRY and CDR2 SYGVKD. CDR3 loop: CAIKGVGADNSPLHF. CDR3 sequence (DNA): TGTGCCATCAAAGGTGTGGGGGCGGATAATTCACCCCTCCACTTT.

This clone appeared once. The chain carries TRBV27 and TRBJ2-3; D is perhaps TRBD2 (6 bases). Trimming pared 6 bases from V and 0 bases from J, leaving 19 bases between. Per germline, CDR1 MNHEY and CDR2 SMNVEV (reference sequence). The CDR3 runs to 17 residues. The DNA for the CDR3 is TGTGCCAGCAGAATACTAACGGGGGTACCTAGCACAGATACGCAGTATTTT. Translating gives CASRILTGVPSTDTQYF.

The chain carries TRBV19 and TRBJ1-1; a weak D match, TRBD1 (5 bases). V was pared by 8 bases and J by 0 bases, with 13 bases between. The CDR3 runs 14 residues. CDR1 and CDR2 (germline): LNHDA, SQIVND (reference sequence). The CDR3 region has the DNA TGTGCCAGTCGATCACAGGTCCTGAACACTGAAGCTTTCTTT. It specifies CASRSQVLNTEAFF.

Only one count was recorded for this clone. The chain has TRBV18 and TRBJ1-2; 11 bases agree with TRBD1. The germline gives CDR1 KGHSH, CDR2 LQKENI. The CDR3 covers 18 residues. V gave up 1 base and J gave up 5 bases; unmatched junction bases: 12. CDR3 bases: TGTGCCAGCTCACCACTTCGGGACAGGGGGGACCCTGGGTATGGCTACACCTTC. Translating gives CASSPLRDRGDPGYGYTF.

The rearrangement links TRBV11-2 to TRBJ1-6; D is undetermined. This CDR3 is 14 amino acids long. V lost 5 bases to trimming and J lost 10 bases, with 15 bases between them. Germline assignment: CDR1 SGHAT and CDR2 FQNNGV. DNA of the CDR3: TGTGCCAGCAGCCTTGAGGGTGTATACTCACCCCTCCACTTT. Protein sequence: CASSLEGVYSPLHF.

This clone was seen just once. The genes are TRBV7-6 and TRBJ1-3; D gene uncertain. Germline-derived CDR1 and CDR2 are SGHVS and FNYEAQ. There are 16 residues in the CDR3. Deletions cut 2 bases from V and 2 bases from J, with 13 bases between. The CDR3 protein is CASSLRSADPGNTIYF. The CDR3 DNA reads as TGTGCCAGCAGCTTAAGGTCAGCGGATCCTGGAAACACCATATATTTT.

The DNA of the CDR3 is TGTGCCAGCAGCTCAATACTTAGCGGGGGGGCGGCTGAGCAGTTCTTC. Translation gives CASSSILSGGAAEQFF. V gene TRBV7-9 combines with J gene TRBJ2-1; 11 bases line up with TRBD2. J lost 9 bases, V lost 4 bases, and 11 bases had no gene match. The CDR3 length is 16 residues. The V gene's germline CDR1 is SEHNR and CDR2 FQNEAQ (reference sequence).

The chain carries TRBV10-3 and TRBJ2-7; 14 positions match TRBD2. The trim removed 10 bases at V and 2 bases at J, leaving 4 bases unmatched. Germline V gene sequence: CDR1 ENHRY, CDR2 SYGVKD. The CDR3 runs 14 residues. CDR3 residues: CATGTSGGTYEQYF. The CDR3 coding sequence is TGTGCCACCGGGACTAGCGGGGGTACCTACGAGCAGTACTTC.

V and J are TRBV5-4 and TRBJ2-2, with TRBD2 identical over 10 bases. CDR3 length: 16 residues. The V and J ends lost 4 bases and 6 bases, in that order; junction bases with no gene match: 9. Germline V lookup: CDR1 SGHNT, CDR2 YYREEE (reference sequence). Written as DNA, the CDR3 is TGTGCCAGCAGCGTACAAGCGGGGGGGCCCGCCGGGGAGCTGTTTTTT. Residues: CASSVQAGGPAGELFF.

V gene TRBV27 combines with J gene TRBJ2-2; no definite D call. Trimming took 7 bases from V and 0 from J, leaving 12 bases between them. Germline CDR1 reads MNHEY; CDR2 reads SMNVEV (reference sequence). The CDR3 contains 15 residues. The CDR3 DNA is TGTGCCAGCACCCAAAGCAGGTCGAACACCGGGGAGCTGTTTTTT. Translated: CASTQSRSNTGELFF.

This clone was recorded only once. The CDR3 sequence: CASSRTSGGVYEQYF. For the CDR3, the DNA is TGCGCCAGCAGCCGGACTAGCGGGGGGGTTTACGAGCAGTACTTC. The gene calls are TRBV4-1 and TRBJ2-7; TRBD2 aligns across 15 bases. With 4 bases clipped from V and 4 bases from J, the junction kept 2 bases outside the gene matches. CDR3 length: 15 residues. The germline V gene encodes CDR1 MGHRA and CDR2 YSYEKL.